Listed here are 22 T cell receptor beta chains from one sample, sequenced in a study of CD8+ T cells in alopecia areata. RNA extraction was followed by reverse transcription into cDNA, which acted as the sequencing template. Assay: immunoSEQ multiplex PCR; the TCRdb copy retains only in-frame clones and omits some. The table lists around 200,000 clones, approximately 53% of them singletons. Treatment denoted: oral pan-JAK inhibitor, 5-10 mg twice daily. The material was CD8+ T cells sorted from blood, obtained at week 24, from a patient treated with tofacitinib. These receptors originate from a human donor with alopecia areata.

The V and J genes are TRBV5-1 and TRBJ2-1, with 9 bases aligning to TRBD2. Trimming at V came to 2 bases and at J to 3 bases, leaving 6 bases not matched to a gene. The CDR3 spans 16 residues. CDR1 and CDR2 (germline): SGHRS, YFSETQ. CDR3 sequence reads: CASSLQAGGDYNEQFF. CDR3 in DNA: TGCGCCAGCAGCTTACAAGCGGGGGGCGACTACAATGAGCAGTTCTTC.

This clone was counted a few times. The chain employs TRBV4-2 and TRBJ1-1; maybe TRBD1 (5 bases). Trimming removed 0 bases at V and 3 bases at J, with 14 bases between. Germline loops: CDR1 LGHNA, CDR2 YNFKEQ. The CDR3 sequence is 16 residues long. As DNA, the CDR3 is TGTGCCAGCAGCCAAGACTTTGGGGAGGGGTACACTGAAGCTTTCTTT. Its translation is CASSQDFGEGYTEAFF.

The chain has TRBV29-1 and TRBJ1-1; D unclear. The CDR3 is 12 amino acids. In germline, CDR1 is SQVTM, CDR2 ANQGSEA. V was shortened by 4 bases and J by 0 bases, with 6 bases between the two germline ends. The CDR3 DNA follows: TGCAGCGTTGCGGAGTTGAACACTGAAGCTTTCTTT. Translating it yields CSVAELNTEAFF. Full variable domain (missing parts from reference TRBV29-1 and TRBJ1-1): SAVISQKPSRDICQRGTSLTIQCQVDSQVTMMFWYRQQPGQSLTLIATANQGSEATYESGFVIDKFPISRPNLTFSTLTVSNMSPEDSSIYLCSVAELNTEAFFGQGTRLTVV.

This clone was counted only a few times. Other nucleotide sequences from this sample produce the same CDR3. CDR3 region: CSVETDTYEQYF. In nucleotides, the CDR3 is TGCAGCGTTGAAACTGATACCTACGAGCAGTACTTC. The rearrangement joins TRBV29-1 to TRBJ2-7; no reliable D call. V lost 2 bases to trimming and J lost 2 bases, with 7 bases between them. The CDR3 runs 12 residues. Germline V gene lookup returns CDR1 SQVTM and CDR2 ANQGSEA.

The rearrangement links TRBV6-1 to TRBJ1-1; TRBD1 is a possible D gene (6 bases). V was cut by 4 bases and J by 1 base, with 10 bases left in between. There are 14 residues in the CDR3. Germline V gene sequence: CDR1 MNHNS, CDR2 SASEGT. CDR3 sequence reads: CASSVRTENTEAFF. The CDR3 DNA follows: TGTGCCAGCAGTGTTAGGACAGAGAACACTGAAGCTTTCTTT.

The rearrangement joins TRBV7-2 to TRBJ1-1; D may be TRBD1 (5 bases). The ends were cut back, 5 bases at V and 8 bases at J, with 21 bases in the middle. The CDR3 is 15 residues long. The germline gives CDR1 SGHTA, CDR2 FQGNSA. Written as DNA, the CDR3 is TGTGCCAGCAGCCCGGCCCTGTGGGGGAGCCAGGAAGCTTTCTTT. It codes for CASSPALWGSQEAFF.

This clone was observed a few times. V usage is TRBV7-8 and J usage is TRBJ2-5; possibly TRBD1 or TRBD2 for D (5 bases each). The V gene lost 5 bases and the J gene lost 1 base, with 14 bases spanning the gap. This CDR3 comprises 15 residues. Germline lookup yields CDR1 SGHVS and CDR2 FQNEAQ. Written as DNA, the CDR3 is TGTGCCAGCAGCCCAATTTCCGGGACCCAAGAGACCCAGTACTTC. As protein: CASSPISGTQETQYF. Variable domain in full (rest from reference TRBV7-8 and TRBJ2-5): GAGVSQSPRYKVAKRGQDVALRCDPISGHVSLFWYQQALGQGPEFLTYFQNEAQLDKSGLPSDRFFAERPEGSVSTLKIQRTQQEDSAVYLCASSPISGTQETQYFGPGTRLLVL.

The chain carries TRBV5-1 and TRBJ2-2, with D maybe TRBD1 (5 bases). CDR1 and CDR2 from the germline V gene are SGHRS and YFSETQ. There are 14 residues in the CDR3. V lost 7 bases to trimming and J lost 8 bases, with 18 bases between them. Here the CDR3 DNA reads TGCGCCAGCTGGGGCAGTAAGACCGGTGGGGAGCTGTTTTTT. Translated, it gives CASWGSKTGGELFF.

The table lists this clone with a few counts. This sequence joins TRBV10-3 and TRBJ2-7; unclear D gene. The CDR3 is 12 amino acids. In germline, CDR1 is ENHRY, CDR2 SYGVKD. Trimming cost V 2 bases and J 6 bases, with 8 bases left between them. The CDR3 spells CAISEPAGEQYF. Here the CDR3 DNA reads TGTGCCATCAGTGAGCCGGCAGGCGAGCAGTACTTC.

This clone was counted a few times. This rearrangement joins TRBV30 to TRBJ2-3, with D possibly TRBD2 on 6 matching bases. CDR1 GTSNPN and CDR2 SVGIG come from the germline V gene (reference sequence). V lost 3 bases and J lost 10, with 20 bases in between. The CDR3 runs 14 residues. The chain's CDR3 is CAWRTGGGFESQYF. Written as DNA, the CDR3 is TGTGCCTGGAGGACGGGTGGAGGGTTTGAATCGCAGTATTTT. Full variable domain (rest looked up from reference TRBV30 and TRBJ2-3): SQTIHQWPATLVQPVGSPLSLECTVEGTSNPNLYWYRQAAGRGLQLLFYSVGIGQISSEVPQNLSASRPQDRQFILSSKKLLLSDSGFYLCAWRTGGGFESQYFGPGTRLTVL.

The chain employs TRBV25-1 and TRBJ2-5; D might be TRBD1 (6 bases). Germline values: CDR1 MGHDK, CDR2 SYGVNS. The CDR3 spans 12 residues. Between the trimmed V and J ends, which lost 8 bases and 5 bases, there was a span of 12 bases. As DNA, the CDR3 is TGTGCCAGCCAACAGGGCTGGGAGACCCAGTACTTC. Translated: CASQQGWETQYF.

The CDR3 DNA sequence: TGTGCCAGTAGTCCAGGGCGTATAACCGAGCAGTACTTC. This sequence encodes CASSPGRITEQYF. J is TRBJ2-7 and V is TRBV19, with a possible D match to TRBD1 (5 bases). There are 13 residues in the CDR3. Germline V CDR1 and CDR2: LNHDA, SQIVND (reference sequence). Trimming cost V 5 bases and J 6 bases, with 14 bases left between them.

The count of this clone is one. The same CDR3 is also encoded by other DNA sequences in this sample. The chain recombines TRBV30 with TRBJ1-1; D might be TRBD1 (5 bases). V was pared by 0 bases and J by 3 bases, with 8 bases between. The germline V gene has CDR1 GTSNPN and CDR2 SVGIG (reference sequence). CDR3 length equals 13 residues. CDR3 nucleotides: TGTGCCTGGAGTGTTGGGGGTGACACTGAAGCTTTCTTT. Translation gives CAWSVGGDTEAFF. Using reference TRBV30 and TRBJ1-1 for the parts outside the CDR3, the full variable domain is SQTIHQWPATLVQPVGSPLSLECTVEGTSNPNLYWYRQAAGRGLQLLFYSVGIGQISSEVPQNLSASRPQDRQFILSSKKLLLSDSGFYLCAWSVGGDTEAFFGQGTRLTVV.

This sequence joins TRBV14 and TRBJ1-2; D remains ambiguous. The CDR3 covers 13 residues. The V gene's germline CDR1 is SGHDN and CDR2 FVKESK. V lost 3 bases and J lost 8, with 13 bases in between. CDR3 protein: CASSHGRLWGYTF. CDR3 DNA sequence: TGTGCCAGCAGCCACGGACGGCTATGGGGCTACACCTTC.

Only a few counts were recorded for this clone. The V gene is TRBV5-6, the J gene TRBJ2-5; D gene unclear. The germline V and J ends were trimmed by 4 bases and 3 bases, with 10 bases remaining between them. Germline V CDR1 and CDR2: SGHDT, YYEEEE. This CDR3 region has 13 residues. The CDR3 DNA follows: TGTGCCAGCAGCCCTGTCCTTGAAGAGACCCAGTACTTC. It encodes CASSPVLEETQYF.

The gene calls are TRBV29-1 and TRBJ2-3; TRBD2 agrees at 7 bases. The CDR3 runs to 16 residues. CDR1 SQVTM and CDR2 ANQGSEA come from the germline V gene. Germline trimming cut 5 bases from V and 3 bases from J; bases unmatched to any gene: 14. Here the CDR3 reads CSVSSGDGFQTDTQYF. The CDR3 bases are TGCAGCGTTTCGAGCGGGGATGGGTTTCAAACAGATACGCAGTATTTT.

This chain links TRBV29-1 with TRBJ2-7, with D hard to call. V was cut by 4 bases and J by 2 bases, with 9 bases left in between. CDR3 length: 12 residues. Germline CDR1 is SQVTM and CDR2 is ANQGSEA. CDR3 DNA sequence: TGCAGCGTTGTCATCAAAACCTACGAGCAGTACTTC. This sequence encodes CSVVIKTYEQYF.

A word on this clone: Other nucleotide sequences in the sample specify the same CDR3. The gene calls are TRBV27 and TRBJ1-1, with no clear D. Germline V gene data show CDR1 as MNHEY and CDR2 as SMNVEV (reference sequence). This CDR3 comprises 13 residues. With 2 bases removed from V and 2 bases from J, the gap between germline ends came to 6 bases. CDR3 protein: CASSLTLNTEAFF. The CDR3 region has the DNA TGTGCCAGCAGTTTAACCCTAAACACTGAAGCTTTCTTT.

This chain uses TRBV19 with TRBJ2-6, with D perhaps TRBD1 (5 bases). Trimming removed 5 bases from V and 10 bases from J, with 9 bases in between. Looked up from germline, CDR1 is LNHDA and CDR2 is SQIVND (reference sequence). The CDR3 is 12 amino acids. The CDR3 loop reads CASSSGSNVLTF. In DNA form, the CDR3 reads TGTGCCAGTAGTTCAGGGTCAAACGTCCTGACTTTC. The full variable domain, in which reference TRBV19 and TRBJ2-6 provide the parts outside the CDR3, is DGGITQSPKYLFRKEGQNVTLSCEQNLNHDAMYWYRQDPGQGLRLIYYSQIVNDFQKGDIAEGYSVSREKKESFPLTVTSAQKNPTAFYLCASSSGSNVLTFGAGSRLTVL.

CDR3 DNA: TGCGCCAGCAGCCGAACCCCCGGTGGAGAGACCCAGTACTTC. It yields the protein CASSRTPGGETQYF. The genes are TRBV4-3 and TRBJ2-5; D gene uncertain. The ends were cut back, 4 bases at V and 4 bases at J, with 13 bases in the middle. The CDR3 totals 14 residues. In germline, CDR1 is LGHNA, CDR2 YSLEER.

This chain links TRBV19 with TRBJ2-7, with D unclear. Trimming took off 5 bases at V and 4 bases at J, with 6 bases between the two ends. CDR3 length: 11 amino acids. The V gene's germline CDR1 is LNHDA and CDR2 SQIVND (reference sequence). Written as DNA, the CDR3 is TGTGCCAGTAGTTCGGGTTACGAGCAGTACTTC. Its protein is CASSSGYEQYF.

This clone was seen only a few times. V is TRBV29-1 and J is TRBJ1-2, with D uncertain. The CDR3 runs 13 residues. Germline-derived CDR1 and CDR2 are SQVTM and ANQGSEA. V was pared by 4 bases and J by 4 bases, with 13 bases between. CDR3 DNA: TGCAGCGTTGGAGGCGGAGAAACCTATGGCTACACCTTC. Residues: CSVGGGETYGYTF.